What follows are 18 T cell receptor beta chains derived from one specimen sequenced in a study of blood T cell repertoires in COVID-19. The method was immunoSEQ multiplex PCR; TCRdb's version includes in-frame clones alone and lacks a portion of them. The repertoire holds 60,000 to 75,000 clones, with about nine tenths as singletons. The sequencing sample was made of peripheral blood. These receptors were taken from a woman aged 55-69 years with acute or convalescent COVID-19.

This clone appeared a single time. This chain uses TRBV5-1 with TRBJ1-1; 8 positions match TRBD1. From germline, CDR1 is SGHRS and CDR2 YFSETQ. The V gene end was trimmed by 0 bases and the J gene end by 4 bases; junction bases not matched to a gene: 5. The CDR3 has 15 amino acids. The CDR3 coding sequence is TGCGCCAGCAGCTTGGGACAGGGGCTGAGCACTGAAGCTTTCTTT. It is translated as CASSLGQGLSTEAFF.

This chain joins TRBV9 and TRBJ1-3, with D hard to call. V gave up 4 bases and J gave up 4 bases, with 9 bases separating them. This CDR3 region has 13 residues. Germline loops: CDR1 SGDLS, CDR2 YYNGEE. CDR3 in amino acids: CASSPLQGNTIYF. CDR3 nucleotides: TGTGCCAGCAGCCCATTACAGGGAAACACCATATATTTT.

The chain joins TRBV19 to TRBJ2-5, with 9 bases identical to TRBD2. Germline loops: CDR1 LNHDA, CDR2 SQIVND (reference sequence). V lost 5 bases and J lost 4; bases outside the gene matches: 5. The CDR3 sequence is 14 residues long. The DNA of the CDR3 is TGTGCCAGTAGTCTTGGCGGGGGGGGAGAGACCCAGTACTTC. This codes for CASSLGGGGETQYF.

The rearrangement links TRBV28 to TRBJ1-1; D possibly corresponds to TRBD1 (6 bases). The CDR3 totals 13 residues. V gave up 5 bases and J gave up 8 bases, with 15 bases separating them. CDR1 and CDR2 (germline): MDHEN, SYDVKM. The CDR3 DNA is TGTGCCAGCAGTCTACAGGGAATCGGCGAAGCTTTCTTT. It codes for CASSLQGIGEAFF.

V usage is TRBV5-1 and J usage is TRBJ2-3; maybe TRBD1 (6 bases). CDR3 length: 12 amino acids. The germline V gene has CDR1 SGHRS and CDR2 YFSETQ. Trimming cost V 4 bases and J 8 bases, with 11 bases left between them. Here the CDR3 DNA reads TGCGCCAGCAGCCTAGGCAGGGGTACGCAGTATTTT. This codes for CASSLGRGTQYF.

This clone came up a few times. The chain employs TRBV6-5 and TRBJ1-6, with a tentative D call TRBD1 (5 bases). Germline V gene data show CDR1 as MNHEY and CDR2 as SVGAGI. V lost 7 bases, J lost 8 bases, and 12 bases lay in between. The CDR3 covers 13 residues. The CDR3: CASNRLEDSPLHF. CDR3 sequence (DNA): TGTGCCAGCAACAGGTTAGAGGATTCACCCCTCCACTTT.

This clone was observed a single time. This chain links TRBV29-1 with TRBJ1-1, with no clear D. V was trimmed by 4 bases and J by 2 bases, leaving 5 bases between them. This CDR3 comprises 11 residues. The germline CDR1 and CDR2 sequences are SQVTM and ANQGSEA. CDR3 amino acids: CSVGANTEAFF. The CDR3 region has the DNA TGCAGCGTTGGGGCTAACACTGAAGCTTTCTTT.

The chain joins TRBV5-1 to TRBJ2-3, with 9 bases lining up with TRBD2. J gave up 4 bases and V 6 bases, and 6 bases lay outside the gene matches. CDR1 is SGHRS and CDR2 is YFSETQ in the germline V gene. The CDR3 sequence is 14 residues long. CDR3 loop: CASKSSGGADTQYF. CDR3 DNA sequence: TGCGCCAGCAAAAGTAGCGGGGGCGCAGATACGCAGTATTTT.

This clone was counted a few times. The rearrangement uses TRBV7-9 and TRBJ1-2; unclear D gene. The germline V and J ends were trimmed by 5 bases and 6 bases, with 13 bases remaining between them. The V gene's germline CDR1 is SEHNR and CDR2 FQNEAQ (reference sequence). This CDR3 is built from 13 residues. The CDR3 DNA reads TGTGCCAGCAGCCGTACAGATCGTAATGGCTACACCTTC. Amino acids: CASSRTDRNGYTF.

The V and J genes are TRBV2 and TRBJ1-2; 10 bases fit TRBD1. The germline V gene has CDR1 SNHLY and CDR2 FYNNEI. The CDR3 spans 14 residues. J gave up 5 bases and V 3 bases, and 3 bases lay outside the gene matches. CDR3 bases: TGTGCCAGCAGTGAGGACAGGGGGTTTTATGGCTACACCTTC. It translates to CASSEDRGFYGYTF.

The chain carries TRBV4-1 and TRBJ1-2; 8 bases line up with TRBD1. Unmatched junction bases numbered 11, after V lost 0 bases and J lost 8 bases. The CDR3 runs to 16 residues. From germline, CDR1 is MGHRA and CDR2 YSYEKL. The CDR3 loop is CASSQDLAGGLRGYTF. Written as DNA, the CDR3 is TGCGCCAGCAGCCAAGATCTAGCAGGGGGCTTACGGGGCTACACCTTC.

The chain carries TRBV4-1 and TRBJ2-7; the match to TRBD2 covers 10 bases. Germline trimming cut 3 bases from V and 0 bases from J; bases unmatched to any gene: 2. CDR3 size: 15 residues. Germline V CDR1 and CDR2: MGHRA, YSYEKL. The CDR3 DNA follows: TGCGCCAGCAGCCACAGCGGGGGGGCCTCCTACGAGCAGTACTTC. Its translation: CASSHSGGASYEQYF.

The J gene is TRBJ1-3, the V gene TRBV6-5; 10 nucleotides align to TRBD1. The ends lost 8 bases at V and 1 base at J; junction bases unmatched: 5. Germline V lookup: CDR1 MNHEY, CDR2 SVGAGI. The CDR3 is 15 amino acids. The chain's CDR3 is CASVPGQGSGNTIYF. CDR3 nucleotide sequence: TGTGCCAGCGTCCCGGGACAGGGGTCTGGAAACACCATATATTTT.

This chain joins TRBV19 and TRBJ2-7; TRBD1 matches at 9 bases. J was trimmed by 11 bases and V by 4 bases; bases with no gene match: 9. CDR1 LNHDA and CDR2 SQIVND come from the germline V gene (reference sequence). This CDR3 comprises 13 residues. The DNA for the CDR3 is TGTGCCAGTAGTAACAATAACGGGGACAGGGAGTACTTC. This gives the protein CASSNNNGDREYF.

The chain carries TRBV5-1 and TRBJ2-6, with D unresolved. V gave up 4 bases and J gave up 0 bases, with 11 bases separating them. The CDR3 runs 16 residues. The germline V gene has CDR1 SGHRS and CDR2 YFSETQ. Written as DNA, the CDR3 is TGCGCCAGCAGCCCAGGTCCTCGCTCTGGGGCCAACGTCCTGACTTTC. It encodes CASSPGPRSGANVLTF.

The chain is built from TRBV4-1 and TRBJ1-5; possibly TRBD1 for D (5 bases). V lost 1 base to trimming and J lost 6 bases, with 10 bases between them. CDR1 and CDR2 from the germline V gene are MGHRA and YSYEKL. The CDR3 has 14 amino acids. The CDR3 bases are TGCGCCAGCAGCCAAGCAGGGATCGGTCAGCCCCAGCATTTT. Its translation is CASSQAGIGQPQHF.

The DNA for the CDR3 is TGCGCCAGCAGCTTGGCCATCGGAGATACGCAGTATTTT. It yields the protein CASSLAIGDTQYF. The chain links TRBV5-1 to TRBJ2-3; D remains ambiguous. Germline CDR1 reads SGHRS; CDR2 reads YFSETQ. The CDR3 loop spans 13 amino acids. V lost 0 bases and J 5 bases, leaving 7 bases between the germline ends.

J is TRBJ2-2 and V is TRBV19; tentatively, D is TRBD2 (6 bases). The ends were cut back, 7 bases at V and 4 bases at J, with 13 bases in the middle. Looked up from germline, CDR1 is LNHDA and CDR2 is SQIVND (reference sequence). The CDR3 loop spans 14 amino acids. The CDR3 loop reads CASKQQRVTGELFF. In nucleotides, the CDR3 is TGTGCCAGTAAACAACAGCGGGTCACCGGGGAGCTGTTTTTT. Variable domain in full (rest from reference TRBV19 and TRBJ2-2): DGGITQSPKYLFRKEGQNVTLSCEQNLNHDAMYWYRQDPGQGLRLIYYSQIVNDFQKGDIAEGYSVSREKKESFPLTVTSAQKNPTAFYLCASKQQRVTGELFFGEGSRLTVL.